The clone carrying this T cell receptor beta chain was detected a few times. These data are taken from a study of blood T cells in healthy people across ages. Study information: About one barcoded beta molecule per two T cells was captured by template switching.

With a J-beta primer mix and a sample-barcoded 5' primer, a second PCR ran roughly 6 to 11 cycles. Tagging of each cDNA molecule was performed by a template-switch adaptor with 12 random nucleotides. Researchers report that each sample yielded at least 2.5 million CDR3-containing paired-end reads. Each CDR3 protein gets one entry after TCRdb re-called the 5' RACE reads with MiXCR. The data contain approximately 2,000,000 distinct CDR3 sequences, around 40% of them singletons. The V gene end was trimmed by 6 bases and the J gene end by 1 base; junction bases not matched to a gene: 8. Germline CDR1 LGHNT, CDR2 FRNRAP. This CDR3 comprises 16 residues.

The sequencing sample was made of blood. This sequence was found in a human donor in good health. This chain links TRBV12-5 with TRBJ2-5; TRBD2 matches 10 bases. CDR3 nucleotides: TGTGCTAGTGGACGTCGGACTAGCGGTCGCCAAGAGACCCAGTACTTC. As protein: CASGRRTSGRQETQYF.